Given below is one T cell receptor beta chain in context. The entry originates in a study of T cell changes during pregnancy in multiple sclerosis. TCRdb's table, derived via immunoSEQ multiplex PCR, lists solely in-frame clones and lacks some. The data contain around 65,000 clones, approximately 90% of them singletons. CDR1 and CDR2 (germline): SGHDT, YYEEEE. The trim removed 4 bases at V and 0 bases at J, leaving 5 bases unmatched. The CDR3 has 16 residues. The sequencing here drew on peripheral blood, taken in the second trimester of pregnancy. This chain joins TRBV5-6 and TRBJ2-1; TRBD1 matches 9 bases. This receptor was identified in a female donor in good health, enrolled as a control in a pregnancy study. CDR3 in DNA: TGTGCCAGCAGCAAAGACAGGGGGGTCTCCTACAATGAGCAGTTCTTC. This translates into CASSKDRGVSYNEQFF.